This T cell receptor (beta chain) emerged from a study of beta chain features in type 1 diabetes. As for the study in general: The study found patients and healthy donors alike in age, gender and cell yields.

Study-level findings and limits: TCRB CDR3 length was moderately but significantly reduced in all four CD4+ subsets of Type 1 diabetes patients.

Per donor, one heparinised blood draw averaged about 116 mL. Sorting based on CD45RO/CCR7/CD25/CD127/CD95/CD27 separated CD4+ naive, central memory, regulatory and stem cell-like memory cells. Sorted populations all had greater than 95% purity. Germline V gene sequence: CDR1 SGHRS, CDR2 YFSETQ. This CDR3 is built from 15 residues. The V gene lost 0 bases and the J gene lost 6 bases, with 13 bases spanning the gap. This clone was found a few times. The antigen is not known. The whole isolated RNA underwent reverse transcription, so sequencing captured expressed TCRB transcripts. The data were produced by immunoSEQ multiplex PCR, yet TCRdb's version contains in-frame clones alone and is incomplete. The sample yields about 370,000 clones, 9.5% to 10% seen once.

The receptor was isolated from a man younger than 40 with type 1 diabetes. The chain is built from TRBV5-1 and TRBJ1-5; tentative D call: TRBD1 (6 bases). The specimen sequenced was central memory CD4+ T cells from blood. This chain's CDR3 is CASSLDGGRPQPQHF. CDR3 nucleotides: TGCGCCAGCAGCTTGGACGGGGGGCGACCTCAGCCCCAGCATTTT.